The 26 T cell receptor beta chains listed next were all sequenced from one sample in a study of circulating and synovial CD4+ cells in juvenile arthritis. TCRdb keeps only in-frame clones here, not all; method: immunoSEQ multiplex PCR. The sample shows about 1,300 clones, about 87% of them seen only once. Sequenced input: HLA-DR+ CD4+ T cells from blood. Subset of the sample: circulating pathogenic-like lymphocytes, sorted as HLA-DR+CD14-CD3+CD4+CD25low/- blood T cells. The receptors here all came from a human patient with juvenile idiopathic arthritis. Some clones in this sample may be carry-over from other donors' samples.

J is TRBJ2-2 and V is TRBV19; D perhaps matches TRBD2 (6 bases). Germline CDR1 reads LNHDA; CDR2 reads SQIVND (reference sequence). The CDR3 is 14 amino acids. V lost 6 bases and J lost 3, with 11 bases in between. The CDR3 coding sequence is TGTGCCAGTAGGGGCGGGATATACACCGGGGAGCTGTTTTTT. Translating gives CASRGGIYTGELFF.

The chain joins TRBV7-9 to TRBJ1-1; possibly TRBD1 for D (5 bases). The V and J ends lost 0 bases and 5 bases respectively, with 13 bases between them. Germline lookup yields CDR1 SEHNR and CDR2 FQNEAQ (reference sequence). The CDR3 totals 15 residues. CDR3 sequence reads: CASSLASGGGTEAFF. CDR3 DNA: TGTGCCAGCAGCTTAGCATCCGGGGGGGGGACTGAAGCTTTCTTT.

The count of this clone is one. The chain's CDR3 is CASSGAGYEQYF. CDR3 coding DNA: TGTGCCAGTAGTGGAGCGGGCTACGAGCAGTACTTC. V usage is TRBV19 and J usage is TRBJ2-7; D is perhaps TRBD2 (6 bases). V was clipped by 5 bases and J by 3 bases, with 8 bases between them. Germline loops: CDR1 LNHDA, CDR2 SQIVND (reference sequence). The CDR3 runs 12 residues.

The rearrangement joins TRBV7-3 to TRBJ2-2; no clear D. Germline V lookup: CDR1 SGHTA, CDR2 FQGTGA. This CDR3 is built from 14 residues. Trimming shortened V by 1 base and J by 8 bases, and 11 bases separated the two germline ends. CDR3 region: CASSLIPWAGELFF. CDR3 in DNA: TGTGCCAGCAGCTTAATTCCATGGGCGGGGGAGCTGTTTTTT.

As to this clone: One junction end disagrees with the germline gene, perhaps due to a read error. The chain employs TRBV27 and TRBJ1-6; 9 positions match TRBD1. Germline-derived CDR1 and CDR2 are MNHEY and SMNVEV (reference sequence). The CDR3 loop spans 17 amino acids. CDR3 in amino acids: CASSWGTGMSYNSPLHF. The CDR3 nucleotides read TGTGCCAGCAGTTGGGGGACAGGGATGTCCTATAATTCCCCCCTCCACTTT.

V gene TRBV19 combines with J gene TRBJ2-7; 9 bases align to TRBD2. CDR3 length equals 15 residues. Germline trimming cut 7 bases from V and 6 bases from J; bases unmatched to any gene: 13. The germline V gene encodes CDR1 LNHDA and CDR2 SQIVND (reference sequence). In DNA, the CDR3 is TGTGCCAGTACCCCCGGACTAGCGAAAGGGAGCGAGCAGTACTTC. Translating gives CASTPGLAKGSEQYF.

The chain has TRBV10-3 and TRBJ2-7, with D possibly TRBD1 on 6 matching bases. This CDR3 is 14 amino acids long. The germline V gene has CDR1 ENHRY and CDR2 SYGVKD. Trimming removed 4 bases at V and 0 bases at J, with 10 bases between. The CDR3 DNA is TGTGCCATCAGTGTAGGACAGAGCTCCTACGAGCAGTACTTC. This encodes CAISVGQSSYEQYF.

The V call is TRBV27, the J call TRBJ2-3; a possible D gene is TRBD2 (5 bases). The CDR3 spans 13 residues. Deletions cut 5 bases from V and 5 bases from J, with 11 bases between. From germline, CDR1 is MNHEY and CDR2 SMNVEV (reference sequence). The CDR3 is CASSPTMGDTQYF. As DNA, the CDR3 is TGTGCCAGCAGTCCGACTATGGGAGATACGCAGTATTTT.

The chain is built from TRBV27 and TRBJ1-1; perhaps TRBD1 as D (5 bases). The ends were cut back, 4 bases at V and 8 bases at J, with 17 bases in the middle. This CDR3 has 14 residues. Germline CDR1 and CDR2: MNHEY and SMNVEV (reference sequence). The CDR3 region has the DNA TGTGCCAGCAGTTCCCGGACACGGATTGGAGAAGCTTTCTTT. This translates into CASSSRTRIGEAFF.

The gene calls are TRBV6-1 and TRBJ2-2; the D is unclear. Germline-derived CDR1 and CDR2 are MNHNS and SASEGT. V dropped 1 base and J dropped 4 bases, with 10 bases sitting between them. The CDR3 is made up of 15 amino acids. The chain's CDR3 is CASSEGPTPTGELFF. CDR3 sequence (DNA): TGTGCCAGCAGTGAAGGGCCAACACCCACCGGGGAGCTGTTTTTT.

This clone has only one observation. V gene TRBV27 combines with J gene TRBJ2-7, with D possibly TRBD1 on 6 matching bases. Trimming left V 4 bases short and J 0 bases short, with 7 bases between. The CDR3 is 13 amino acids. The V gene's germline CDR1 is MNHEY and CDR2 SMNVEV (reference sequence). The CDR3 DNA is TGTGCCAGCAGTTACAGGGTCTCCTACGAGCAGTACTTC. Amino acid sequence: CASSYRVSYEQYF.

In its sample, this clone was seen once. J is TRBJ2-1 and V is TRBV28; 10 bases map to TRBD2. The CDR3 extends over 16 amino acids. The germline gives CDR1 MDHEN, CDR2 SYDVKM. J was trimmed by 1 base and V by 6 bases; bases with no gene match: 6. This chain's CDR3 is CASSLAGGVSYNEQFF. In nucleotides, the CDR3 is TGTGCCAGCAGCTTAGCGGGAGGAGTATCCTACAATGAGCAGTTCTTC. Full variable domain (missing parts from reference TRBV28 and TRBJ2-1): DVKVTQSSRYLVKRTGEKVFLECVQDMDHENMFWYRQDPGLGLRLIYFSYDVKMKEKGDIPEGYSVSREKKERFSLILESASTNQTSMYLCASSLAGGVSYNEQFFGPGTRLTVL.

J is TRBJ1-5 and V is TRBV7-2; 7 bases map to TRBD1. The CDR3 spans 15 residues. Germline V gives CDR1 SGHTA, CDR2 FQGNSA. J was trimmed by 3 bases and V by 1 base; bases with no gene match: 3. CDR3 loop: CASSLEGANNQPQHF. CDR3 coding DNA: TGTGCCAGCAGCTTAGAGGGGGCAAACAATCAGCCCCAGCATTTT.

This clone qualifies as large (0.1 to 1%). In DNA form, the CDR3 reads TGTGCCAGTAGTATTAGTTGGAGCTCCTACAATGAGCAGTTCTTC. Its protein product is CASSISWSSYNEQFF. The rearrangement joins TRBV19 to TRBJ2-1; no clear D. V lost 3 bases to trimming and J lost 0 bases, with 9 bases between them. Germline CDR1 LNHDA, CDR2 SQIVND (reference sequence). The CDR3 consists of 15 residues.

In DNA form, the CDR3 reads TGTGCCAGCAGCCCCCCCCCGAGGGCAGACACCTTC. Protein sequence: CASSPPPRADTF. The chain employs TRBV4-2 and TRBJ1-2; no firm D call. The CDR3 has 12 amino acids. V lost 4 bases and J 12 bases, leaving 15 bases between the germline ends. Germline V gives CDR1 LGHNA, CDR2 YNFKEQ.

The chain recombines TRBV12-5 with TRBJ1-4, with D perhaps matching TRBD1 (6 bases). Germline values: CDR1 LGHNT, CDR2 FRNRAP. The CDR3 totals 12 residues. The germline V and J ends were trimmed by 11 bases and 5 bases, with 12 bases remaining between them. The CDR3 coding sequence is TGTGCTCCACCGGGGACAAATGAAAAACTGTTTTTT. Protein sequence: CAPPGTNEKLFF. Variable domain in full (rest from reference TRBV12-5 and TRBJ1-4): DARVTQTPRHKVTEMGQEVTMRCQPILGHNTVFWYRQTMMQGLELLAYFRNRAPLDDSGMPKDRFSAEMPDATLATLKIQPSEPRDSAVYFCAPPGTNEKLFFGSGTQLSVL.

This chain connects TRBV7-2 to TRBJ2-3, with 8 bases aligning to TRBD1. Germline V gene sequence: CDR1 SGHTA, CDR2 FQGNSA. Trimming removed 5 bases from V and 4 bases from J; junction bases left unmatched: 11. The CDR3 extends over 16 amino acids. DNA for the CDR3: TGTGCCAGCAGCGCCCGCCGGGCAGGGGGCGCAGATACGCAGTATTTT. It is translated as CASSARRAGGADTQYF.

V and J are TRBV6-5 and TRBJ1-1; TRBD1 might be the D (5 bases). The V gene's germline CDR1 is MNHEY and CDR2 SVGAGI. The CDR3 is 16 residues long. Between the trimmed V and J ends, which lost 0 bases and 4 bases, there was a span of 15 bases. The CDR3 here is CASSYSPSGGATEAFF. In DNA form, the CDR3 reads TGTGCCAGCAGTTACTCGCCCTCGGGAGGGGCCACTGAAGCTTTCTTT.

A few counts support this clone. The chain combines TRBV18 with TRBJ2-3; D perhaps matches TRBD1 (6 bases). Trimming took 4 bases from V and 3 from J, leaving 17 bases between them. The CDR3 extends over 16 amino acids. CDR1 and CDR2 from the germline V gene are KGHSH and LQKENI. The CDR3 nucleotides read TGTGCCAGCTCACTCCTCGACGGACAGCGAACAGATACGCAGTATTTT. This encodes CASSLLDGQRTDTQYF.

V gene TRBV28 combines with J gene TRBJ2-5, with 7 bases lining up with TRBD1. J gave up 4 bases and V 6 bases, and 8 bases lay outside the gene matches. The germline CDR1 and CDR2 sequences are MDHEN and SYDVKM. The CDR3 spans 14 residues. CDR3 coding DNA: TGTGCCAGCAGCCTAAAGGGGGCTGTAGAGACCCAGTACTTC. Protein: CASSLKGAVETQYF.

CDR3 DNA: TGTGCCAGCGGGACTAGGGCTAATGAAAAACTGTTTTTT. Its translation is CASGTRANEKLFF. The chain links TRBV6-1 to TRBJ1-4; D is possibly TRBD1 (5 bases). The germline V and J ends were trimmed by 8 bases and 3 bases, with 10 bases remaining between them. Germline assignment: CDR1 MNHNS and CDR2 SASEGT. The CDR3 sequence is 13 residues long.

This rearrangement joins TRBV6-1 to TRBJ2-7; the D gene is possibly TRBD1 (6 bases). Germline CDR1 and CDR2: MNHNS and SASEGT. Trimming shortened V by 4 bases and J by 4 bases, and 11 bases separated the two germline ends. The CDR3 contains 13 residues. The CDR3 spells CASSVGAEYEQYV. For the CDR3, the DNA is TGTGCCAGCAGTGTGGGGGCCGAATACGAGCAGTACGTC.

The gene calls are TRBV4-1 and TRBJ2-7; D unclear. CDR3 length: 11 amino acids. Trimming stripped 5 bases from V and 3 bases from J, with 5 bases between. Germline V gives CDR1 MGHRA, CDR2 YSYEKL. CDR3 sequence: CASSDFYEQYF. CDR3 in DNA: TGCGCCAGCAGCGACTTCTACGAGCAGTACTTC.

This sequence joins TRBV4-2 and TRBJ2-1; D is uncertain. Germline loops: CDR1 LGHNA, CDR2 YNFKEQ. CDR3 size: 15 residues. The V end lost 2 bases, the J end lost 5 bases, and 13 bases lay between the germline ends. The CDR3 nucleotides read TGTGCCAGCAGCCAAACCGAAGAGGCCCACAATGAGCAGTTCTTC. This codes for CASSQTEEAHNEQFF.

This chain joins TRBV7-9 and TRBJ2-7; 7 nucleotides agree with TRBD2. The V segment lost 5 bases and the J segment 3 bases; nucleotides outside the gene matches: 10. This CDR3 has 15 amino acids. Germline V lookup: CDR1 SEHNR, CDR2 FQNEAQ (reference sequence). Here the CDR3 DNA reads TGTGCCAGCAGCCTGTCGGCGGGAGCTTACTACGAGCAGTACTTC. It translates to CASSLSAGAYYEQYF. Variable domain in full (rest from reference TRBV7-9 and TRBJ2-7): DTGVSQNPRHKITKRGQNVTFRCDPISEHNRLYWYRQTLGQGPEFLTYFQNEAQLEKSRLLSDRFSAERPKGSFSTLEIQRTEQGDSAMYLCASSLSAGAYYEQYFGPGTRLTVT.

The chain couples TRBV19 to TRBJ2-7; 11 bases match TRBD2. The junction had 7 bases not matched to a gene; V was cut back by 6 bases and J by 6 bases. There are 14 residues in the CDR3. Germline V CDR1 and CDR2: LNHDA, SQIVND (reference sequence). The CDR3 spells CASSKTSGSGEQYF. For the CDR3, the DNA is TGTGCCAGTAGCAAAACTAGCGGGAGTGGCGAGCAGTACTTC.